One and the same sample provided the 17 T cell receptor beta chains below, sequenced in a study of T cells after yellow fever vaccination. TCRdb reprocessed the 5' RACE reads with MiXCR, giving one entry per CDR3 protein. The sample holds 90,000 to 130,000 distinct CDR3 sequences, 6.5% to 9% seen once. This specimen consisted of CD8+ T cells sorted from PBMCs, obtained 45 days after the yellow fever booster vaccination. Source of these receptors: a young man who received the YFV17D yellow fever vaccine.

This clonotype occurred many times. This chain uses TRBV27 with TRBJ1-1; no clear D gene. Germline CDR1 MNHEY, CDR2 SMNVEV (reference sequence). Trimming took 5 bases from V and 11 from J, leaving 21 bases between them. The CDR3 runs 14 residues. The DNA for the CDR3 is TGTGCCAGCAGTCCCATTCTACTCGGAGAACGGGCTTTCTTT. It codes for CASSPILLGERAFF.

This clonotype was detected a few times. This CDR3 is CASSFGPGDYEQYF. CDR3 DNA: TGTGCCAGCAGCTTTGGGCCAGGAGATTACGAGCAGTACTTC. V gene TRBV11-2 combines with J gene TRBJ2-7; D unresolved. Germline lookup yields CDR1 SGHAT and CDR2 FQNNGV. The CDR3 covers 14 residues. V was clipped by 3 bases and J by 4 bases, with 13 bases between them.

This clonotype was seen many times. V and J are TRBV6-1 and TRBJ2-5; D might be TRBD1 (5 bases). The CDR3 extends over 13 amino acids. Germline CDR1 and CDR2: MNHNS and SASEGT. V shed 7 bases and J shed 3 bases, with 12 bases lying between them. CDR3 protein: CASTAQAKETQYF. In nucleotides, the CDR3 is TGTGCCAGCACGGCACAGGCTAAAGAGACCCAGTACTTC.

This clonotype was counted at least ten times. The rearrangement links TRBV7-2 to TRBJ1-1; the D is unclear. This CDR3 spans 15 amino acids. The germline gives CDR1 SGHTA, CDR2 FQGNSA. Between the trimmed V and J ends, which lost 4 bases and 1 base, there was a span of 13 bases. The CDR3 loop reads CASSSFAGPNTEAFF. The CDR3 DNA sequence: TGTGCCAGCAGCTCCTTCGCGGGCCCGAACACTGAAGCTTTCTTT.

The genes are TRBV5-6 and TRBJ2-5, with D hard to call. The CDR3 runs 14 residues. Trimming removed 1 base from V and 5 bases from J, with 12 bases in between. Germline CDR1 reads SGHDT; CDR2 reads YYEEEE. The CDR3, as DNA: TGTGCCAGCAGCTTGCCCCCGGCCATTGAGACCCAGTACTTC. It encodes CASSLPPAIETQYF.

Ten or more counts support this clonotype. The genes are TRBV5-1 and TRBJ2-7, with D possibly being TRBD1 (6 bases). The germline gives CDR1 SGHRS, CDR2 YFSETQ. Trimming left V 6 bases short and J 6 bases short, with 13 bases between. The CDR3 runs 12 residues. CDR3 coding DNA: TGCGCCAGCACACCACAGGGCGGCGAGCAGTACTTC. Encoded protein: CASTPQGGEQYF.

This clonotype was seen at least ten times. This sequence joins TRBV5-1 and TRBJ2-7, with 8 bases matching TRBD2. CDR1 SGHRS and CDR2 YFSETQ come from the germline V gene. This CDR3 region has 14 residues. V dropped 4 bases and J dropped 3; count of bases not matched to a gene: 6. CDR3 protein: CASSPREGGYEQYF. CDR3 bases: TGCGCCAGCAGCCCCCGGGAGGGGGGCTACGAGCAGTACTTC.

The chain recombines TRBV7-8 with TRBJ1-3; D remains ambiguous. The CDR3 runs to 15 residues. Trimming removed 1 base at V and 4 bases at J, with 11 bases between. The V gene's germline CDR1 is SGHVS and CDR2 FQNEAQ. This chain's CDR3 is CASSLESMGGNTIYF. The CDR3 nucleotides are TGTGCCAGCAGCTTAGAGAGCATGGGAGGAAACACCATATATTTT.

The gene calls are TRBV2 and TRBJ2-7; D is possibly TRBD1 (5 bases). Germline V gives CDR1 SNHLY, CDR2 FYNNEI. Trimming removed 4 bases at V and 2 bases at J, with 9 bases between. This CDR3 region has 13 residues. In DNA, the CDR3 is TGTGCCAGCAGTGGCGAGGACACCTACGAGCAGTACTTC. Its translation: CASSGEDTYEQYF.

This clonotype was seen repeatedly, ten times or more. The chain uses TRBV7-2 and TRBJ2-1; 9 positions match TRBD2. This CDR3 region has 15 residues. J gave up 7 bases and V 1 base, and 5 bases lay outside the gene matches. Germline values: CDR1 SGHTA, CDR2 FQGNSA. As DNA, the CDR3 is TGTGCCAGCAGCTTAGTAATAGCGGGAGTTAATGAGCAGTTCTTC. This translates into CASSLVIAGVNEQFF.

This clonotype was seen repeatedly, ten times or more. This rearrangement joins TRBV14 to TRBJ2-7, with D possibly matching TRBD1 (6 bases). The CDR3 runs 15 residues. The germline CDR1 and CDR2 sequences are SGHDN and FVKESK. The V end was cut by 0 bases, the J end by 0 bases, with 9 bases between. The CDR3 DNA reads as TGTGCCAGCAGCCAAGATGCGGACAGCTCCTACGAGCAGTACTTC. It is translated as CASSQDADSSYEQYF.

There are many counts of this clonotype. In DNA, the CDR3 is TGTGCCAGCAGTTTAAGACCGGGAAACTACGAGCAGTACTTC. Residues: CASSLRPGNYEQYF. The V and J genes are TRBV28 and TRBJ2-7; maybe TRBD2 (5 bases). The CDR3 extends over 14 amino acids. Germline CDR1 is MDHEN and CDR2 is SYDVKM. V was cut by 2 bases and J by 3 bases, with 11 bases left in between.

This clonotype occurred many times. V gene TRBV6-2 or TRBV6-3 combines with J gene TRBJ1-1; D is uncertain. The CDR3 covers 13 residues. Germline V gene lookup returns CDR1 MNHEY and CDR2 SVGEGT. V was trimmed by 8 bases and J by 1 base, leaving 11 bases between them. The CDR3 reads CASRGPRNTEAFF. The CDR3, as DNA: TGTGCCAGCCGAGGACCGAGGAACACTGAAGCTTTCTTT.

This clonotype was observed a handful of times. The CDR3 sequence is CSVKGQGAGSYGYTF. Written as DNA, the CDR3 is TGCAGCGTTAAGGGACAAGGGGCGGGCTCCTATGGCTACACCTTC. V gene TRBV29-1 combines with J gene TRBJ1-2, with a tentative D call TRBD1 (6 bases). The CDR3 extends over 15 amino acids. In germline, CDR1 is SQVTM, CDR2 ANQGSEA. The germline V and J ends were trimmed by 5 bases and 4 bases, with 20 bases remaining between them.

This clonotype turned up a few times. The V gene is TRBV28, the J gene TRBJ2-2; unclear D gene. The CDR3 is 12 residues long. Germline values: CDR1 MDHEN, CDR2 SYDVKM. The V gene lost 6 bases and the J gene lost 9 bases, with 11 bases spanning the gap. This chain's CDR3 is CASSQLRRELFF. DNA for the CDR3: TGTGCCAGCAGCCAACTCCGGCGGGAGCTGTTTTTT.

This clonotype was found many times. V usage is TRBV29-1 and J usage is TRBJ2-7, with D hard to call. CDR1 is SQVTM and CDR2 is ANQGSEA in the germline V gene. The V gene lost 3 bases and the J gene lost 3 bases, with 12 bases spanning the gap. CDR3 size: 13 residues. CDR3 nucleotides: TGCAGCGTTGAGCGGCAGGATGGCTACGAGCAGTACTTC. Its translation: CSVERQDGYEQYF.

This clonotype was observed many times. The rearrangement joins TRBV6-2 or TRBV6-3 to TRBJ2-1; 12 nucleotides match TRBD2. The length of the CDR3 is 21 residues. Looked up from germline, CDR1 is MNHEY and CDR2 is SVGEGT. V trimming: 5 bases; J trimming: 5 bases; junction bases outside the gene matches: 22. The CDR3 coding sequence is TGTGCCAGCAGTCTGTTTCCCCTGCGGGCTAGCGGGGGGGCATATGACAATGAGCAGTTCTTC. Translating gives CASSLFPLRASGGAYDNEQFF.